This is a list of T cell receptor beta chains from one sample in a study of vaccination and CD4 T cells after COVID-19. Their recognized antigens are unknown. TCRdb recomputed calls from the PCR reads with MiXCR, one row per CDR3 protein. The table lists about 6,800 distinct CDR3 sequences, roughly 23% of them singletons, with 9.5% in the top ten. The material sequenced was CD4+ T cells from blood, cultured in vitro, taken after SARS-CoV-2 vaccination. The receptors were gathered from a human donor who had recovered from COVID-19. Both conserved end residues are part of each CDR3.

TRBJ2-1 TRBV7-9 CASRPDRNEQFF
TRBJ2-5 TRBV7-2 CASSSFPRGSRESQETQYF
TRBJ2-7 TRBV7-2 CASSPTDRPRGAYEQYF
TRBJ1-2 TRBV7-2 CASSPTAYGYTF
TRBJ2-7 TRBV6-1 CASSEQFSYEQYF
TRBJ2-1 TRBV19 CASGEGYRAGNNEQFF
TRBJ2-5 TRBV5-1 CASRREQGGVGQETQYF
TRBJ2-4 TRBV29-1 CSVIPGQGFSPQYF
TRBJ1-5 TRBV4-3 CASSQDLDDQPQHF
TRBJ2-5 TRBV27 CASSPPPTSGGRKDQYF
TRBJ2-7 TRBV20-1 CSLEERGIYEQYF
TRBJ2-7 TRBV6-2/TRBV6-3 CASSRETGYEQYF
TRBJ2-5 TRBV5-1 CASSLGGPHRDQYF
TRBJ2-7 TRBV24-1 CATSTTGSYEQYF